This is a list of T cell receptor beta chains from one sample in a study of cytomegalovirus exposure and HLA in healthy donors. Some clones are missing from TCRdb's copy, which holds only in-frame ones; the method was immunoSEQ multiplex PCR. Counted here are about 150,000 clones, over 70% occurring once; the ten biggest clones make up 1.3%. Sequences were obtained from PBMCs. These receptor sequences come from a man aged 50 to 60 in good health and CMV-seropositive. The CDR3 runs from the conserved cysteine through the conserved F or W. D genes are given only for firm matches. A clone size is listed for some rows: how often the clone was seen (once, few, many), or a class if it is expanded.

v_gene	abundance	j_gene	d_gene	CDR3nt	CDR3aa
TRBV5-5	-	TRBJ2-7	-	TGTGCCAGCAGCCCCGACCCGGGACAACTACCTTACGAGCAGTACTTC	CASSPDPGQLPYEQYF
TRBV4-2	once	TRBJ2-7	TRBD1	TGTGCCAGCAGCCAAGCGACAGGGCGCTCCTACGAGCAGTACTTC	CASSQATGRSYEQYF
TRBV9	-	TRBJ2-5	-	TGTGCCAGCAGCGCCAGCCGGGGAGGCCAAGAGACCCAGTACTTC	CASSASRGGQETQYF
TRBV7-9	-	TRBJ2-1	TRBD1	TGTGCCAGCAGCCGGACTGGGACAGTCAATGAGCAGTTCTTC	CASSRTGTVNEQFF
TRBV28	-	TRBJ1-2	-	TGTGCCAGCAGTTTAAGGCGGAAGTCTAACTATGGCTATACCTTC	CASSLRRKSNYGYTF
TRBV28	once	TRBJ1-2	-	TGTGCCAGCTTCTCGCGAGGGCCCGCGGATGGCTACACCTTC	CASFSRGPADGYTF
TRBV11-1	-	TRBJ1-1	TRBD1	TGTGCCAGCAGCCTCTCCCAGGGGGGCACTGAAGCTTTCTTT	CASSLSQGGTEAFF
TRBV7-8	-	TRBJ1-4	-	TGTGCCAGCAGCTTTGGGCAGGTTAATGAAAAACTGTTTTTT	CASSFGQVNEKLFF
TRBV7-2	-	TRBJ2-1	-	TGTGCCAGCAGCTTAGCCACAGGGGGGGCGTTCAATGAGCAGTTCTTC	CASSLATGGAFNEQFF
TRBV5-1	-	TRBJ1-1	-	TGCGCCAGCAGCCGGGGGACCGTCCGAGACGGAGCTTTCTTT	CASSRGTVRDGAFF
TRBV28	-	TRBJ1-5	TRBD1	TGTGCCAGCAGTTGGGGACAGGGGGTAAATCAGCCCCAGCATTTT	CASSWGQGVNQPQHF
TRBV5-5	-	TRBJ2-3	-	TGTGCCAGCAGTTATTCTAGCACAGATACGCAGTATTTT	CASSYSSTDTQYF
TRBV5-6	-	TRBJ1-5	TRBD1	TGTGCCAGCAGCTCTTGGACAGGGCGAAACAATCAGCCCCAGCATTTT	CASSSWTGRNNQPQHF
TRBV5-6	-	TRBJ1-3	-	TGTGCCAGCAGCGCTAGCCGCTCTGGAAACACCATATATTTT	CASSASRSGNTIYF
TRBV7-7	-	TRBJ2-3	-	TGTGCTAGCAGCTTATCTTCTAGGACAGATACGCAGTATTTT	CASSLSSRTDTQYF
TRBV28	few	TRBJ1-2	TRBD1	TGTGCCAGCAGTTTATCCATCCCGGGACAGGGTTATGGCTACACCTTC	CASSLSIPGQGYGYTF
TRBV30	few	TRBJ1-4	-	TGTGCCTGGAGTGGCAGGGGTGAAAAACTGTTTTTT	CAWSGRGEKLFF
TRBV19	-	TRBJ1-2	TRBD1	TGTGCCAGTAGTATCCCGGACAGGGGAGGCTATGGCTACACCTTC	CASSIPDRGGYGYTF
TRBV30	-	TRBJ2-1	TRBD2	TGTGCCTGGAACCGACGGTGGCTAGCGGCCTACAATGAGCAGTTCTTC	CAWNRRWLAAYNEQFF
TRBV28	-	TRBJ2-2	-	TGTGCCAGCAGCGAGGGCGGGGAGCTGTTTTTT	CASSEGGELFF
TRBV12-2	-	TRBJ2-7	-	TGTGCAAGTCGCTTAGGGTACGCAGATCGGGGGTGTGGGTACGAGCAGTACTTC	CASRLGYADRGCGYEQYF
TRBV5-1	once	TRBJ2-3	-	TGCGCCAGCAGCTTCGGAGATGGGGCTGGGGTCACAGATACGCAGTATTTT	CASSFGDGAGVTDTQYF
TRBV6-5	-	TRBJ1-6	-	TGTGCCTCTCAAGGACAACAGACTAATTCACCCCTCCACTTT	CASQGQQTNSPLHF
TRBV19	-	TRBJ1-5	TRBD1	TGTGCCAGTAGAGGACAGGGGGCGACCCAGCCCCAGCATTTT	CASRGQGATQPQHF
TRBV6-1	-	TRBJ2-5	-	TGTGCCAGCAGTGAAAACGGGAGCCGGGAGACCCAGTACTTC	CASSENGSRETQYF
TRBV28	-	TRBJ2-1	TRBD1	TGTGCCAGCAGTTTCAACAGGGGGTCGAACAATGAGCAGTTCTTC	CASSFNRGSNNEQFF
TRBV5-1	-	TRBJ2-1	-	TGCGCCAGCAGCTTCCGGGACTTCTACAATGAGCAGTTCTTC	CASSFRDFYNEQFF
TRBV29-1	-	TRBJ2-3	-	TGCAGCGGGGAGACTAGCACAGATACGCAGTATTTT	CSGETSTDTQYF
TRBV7-9	-	TRBJ2-3	-	TGTGCCAGCAGCTTAAAAACAGCCCGAGATACGCAGTATTTT	CASSLKTARDTQYF
TRBV7-6	-	TRBJ1-1	-	TGTGCCAGCAGCTTGGCTGGGAACACTGAAGCTTTCTTT	CASSLAGNTEAFF
TRBV2	-	TRBJ1-5	TRBD1	TGTGCCAGCAGTCCTAGGGGGCAGGGTCAACAGCCCCAGCATTTT	CASSPRGQGQQPQHF
TRBV7-8	-	TRBJ1-4	TRBD1	TGTGCCAGCAGCTCCGGGACAGGGTCTTCTAATGAAAAACTGTTTTTT	CASSSGTGSSNEKLFF
TRBV15	-	TRBJ1-5	TRBD1	TGTGCCACCAGCAACAGGGGGCTCAGTCAGCCCCAGCATTTT	CATSNRGLSQPQHF
TRBV15	-	TRBJ2-5	-	TGTGCCACGGAAAGGGGCCTACAAGAGACCCAGTACTTC	CATERGLQETQYF
TRBV25-1	few	TRBJ1-5	-	TGTGCCAGCAGTACTCGGGGTATTCATCAGCCCCAGCATTTT	CASSTRGIHQPQHF
TRBV5-1	-	TRBJ2-2	TRBD1	TGCGCCAGCAGCGCGGGACAGGGGGCCACCGGGGAGCTGTTTTTT	CASSAGQGATGELFF
TRBV29-1	-	TRBJ1-2	TRBD1	TGCAGCGGGCCAGGGGGAAACTATGGCTACACCTTC	CSGPGGNYGYTF
TRBV7-9	once	TRBJ2-2	-	TGTGCCGGCGGGGCAGGGAACACCGGGGAGCTGTTTTTT	CAGGAGNTGELFF
TRBV28	few	TRBJ2-1	TRBD2	TGTGCCAGCAGTTTACTGGCTAGCGGGAACGGTGAGCAGTTCTTC	CASSLLASGNGEQFF
TRBV29-1	-	TRBJ2-2	-	TGCAGCGTTGTTGGCAGGGCGAACACCGGGGAGCTGTTTTTT	CSVVGRANTGELFF
TRBV7-9	many	TRBJ2-2	TRBD1	TGTGCCAGCAGCCCCCGGACAGGGTTCACCGGGGAGCTGTTTTTT	CASSPRTGFTGELFF
TRBV6-5	-	TRBJ1-2	-	TGTGCCAGCAGTCCGATCCCCTGGGAGAACTATGGCTACACCTTC	CASSPIPWENYGYTF
TRBV5-1	-	TRBJ1-2	-	TGCGCCAGCAGCTTGGAGGCGGGCGGAACCTATGGCTACACCTTC	CASSLEAGGTYGYTF
TRBV10-1	-	TRBJ1-3	TRBD1	TGCGCCAGCAGTGCGCAAAGGGACAGCCTGTGTAACACCATATATTTT	CASSAQRDSLCNTIYF
TRBV4-1	-	TRBJ1-3	TRBD1	TGCGCCAGCAGAGGGACAGTTGCTGGAAACACCATATATTTT	CASRGTVAGNTIYF